This entry is about one TCR beta chain. Its target is unknown. Assay version v3.0 of immunoSEQ was used, and it was run at survey level. Some clones are missing from TCRdb's copy, which holds only in-frame ones; the method was immunoSEQ multiplex PCR. Among approximately 15,000 clones listed, around 90% were seen once. Trimming took 1 base from V and 3 from J; bases not matched to a gene: 6. This CDR3 is 14 amino acids long. Looked up from germline, CDR1 is GTSNPN and CDR2 is SVGIG (reference sequence). The data were taken from a study of long-term antiretroviral therapy in people with HIV. Whole-study findings and limits: Those clones which expanded before ART made up the dominant part of the repertoire at all time points.

This sample comprised unsorted PBMCs, obtained 6.9 years after starting antiretroviral therapy. J is TRBJ2-7 and V is TRBV30; 7 nucleotides match TRBD1. This clonotype originated in a man aged 50 to 59 with HIV. As DNA, the CDR3 is TGTGCCTGGAGTGCCCTGACAGGGTACTACGAGCAGTACTTC. Its protein is CAWSALTGYYEQYF.